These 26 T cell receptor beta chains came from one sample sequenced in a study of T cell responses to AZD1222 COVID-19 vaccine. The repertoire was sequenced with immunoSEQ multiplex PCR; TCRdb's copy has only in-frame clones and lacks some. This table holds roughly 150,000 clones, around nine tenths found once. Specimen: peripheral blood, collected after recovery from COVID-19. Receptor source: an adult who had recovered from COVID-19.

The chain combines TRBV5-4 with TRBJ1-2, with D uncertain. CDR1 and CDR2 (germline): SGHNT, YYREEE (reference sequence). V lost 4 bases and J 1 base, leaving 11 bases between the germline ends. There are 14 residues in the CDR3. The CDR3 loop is CASSLGTVNYGYTF. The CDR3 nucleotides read TGTGCCAGCAGCCTGGGCACAGTTAACTATGGCTACACCTTC.

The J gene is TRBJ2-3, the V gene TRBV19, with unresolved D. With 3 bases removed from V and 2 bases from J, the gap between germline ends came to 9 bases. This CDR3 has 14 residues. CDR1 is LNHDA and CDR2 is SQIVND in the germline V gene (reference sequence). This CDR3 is CASSMVLPTDTQYF. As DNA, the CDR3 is TGTGCCAGTAGTATGGTACTCCCCACAGATACGCAGTATTTT.

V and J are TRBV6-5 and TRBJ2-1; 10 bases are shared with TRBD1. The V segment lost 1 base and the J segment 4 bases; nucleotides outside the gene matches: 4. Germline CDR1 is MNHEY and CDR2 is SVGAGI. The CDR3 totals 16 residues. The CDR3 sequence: CASSYLTGGAYNEQFF. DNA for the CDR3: TGTGCCAGCAGTTACTTGACAGGGGGCGCTTACAATGAGCAGTTCTTC.

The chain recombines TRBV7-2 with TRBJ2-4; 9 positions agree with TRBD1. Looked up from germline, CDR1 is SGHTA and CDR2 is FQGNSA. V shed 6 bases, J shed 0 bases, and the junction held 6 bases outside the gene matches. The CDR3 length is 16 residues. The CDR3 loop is CASRGPGQGAKNIQYF. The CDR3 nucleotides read TGTGCCAGCAGGGGGCCGGGACAGGGAGCCAAAAACATTCAGTACTTC.

CDR3 in amino acids: CASSFGQGVDYGYTF. Here the CDR3 DNA reads TGTGCCAGCAGCTTCGGACAGGGGGTAGACTATGGCTACACCTTC. This chain connects TRBV5-4 to TRBJ1-2; TRBD1 agrees at 10 bases. CDR1 SGHNT and CDR2 YYREEE come from the germline V gene (reference sequence). This CDR3 is 15 amino acids long. Losses at the gene ends were 2 bases for V and 3 bases for J; bases not matched to a gene: 4. Full variable domain (outside the CDR3, taken from reference TRBV5-4 and TRBJ1-2): ETGVTQSPTHLIKTRGQQVTLRCSSQSGHNTVSWYQQALGQGPQFIFQYYREEENGRGNFPPRFSGLQFPNYSSELNVNALELDDSALYLCASSFGQGVDYGYTFGSGTRLTVV.

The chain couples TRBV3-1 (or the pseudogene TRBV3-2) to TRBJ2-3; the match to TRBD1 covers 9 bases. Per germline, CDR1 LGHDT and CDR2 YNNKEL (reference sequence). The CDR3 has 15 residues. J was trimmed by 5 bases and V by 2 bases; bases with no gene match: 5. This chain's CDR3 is CASSQRGQGRDTQYF. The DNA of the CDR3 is TGTGCCAGCAGCCAAAGGGGACAGGGTCGAGATACGCAGTATTTT.

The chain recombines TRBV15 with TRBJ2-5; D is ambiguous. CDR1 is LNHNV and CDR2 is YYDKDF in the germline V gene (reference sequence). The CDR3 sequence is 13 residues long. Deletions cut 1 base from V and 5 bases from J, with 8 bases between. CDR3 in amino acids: CATSRAIEETQYF. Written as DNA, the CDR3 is TGTGCCACCAGCAGAGCAATCGAGGAGACCCAGTACTTC.

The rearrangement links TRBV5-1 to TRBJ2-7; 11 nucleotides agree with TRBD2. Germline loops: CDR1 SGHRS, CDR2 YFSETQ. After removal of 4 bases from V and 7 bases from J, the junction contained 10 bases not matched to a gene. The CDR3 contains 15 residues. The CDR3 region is CASSGTSGRGSEQYF. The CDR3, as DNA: TGCGCCAGCAGCGGAACTAGCGGGAGAGGGAGTGAGCAGTACTTC.

CDR3 amino acids: CASSSLLGRGTGELFF. The CDR3 DNA is TGTGCCAGCAGCTCCTTACTAGGGAGAGGCACCGGGGAGCTGTTTTTT. The chain is built from TRBV7-9 and TRBJ2-2; D is possibly TRBD2 (5 bases). CDR3 length: 16 amino acids. The V and J ends lost 4 bases and 4 bases respectively, with 16 bases between them. In germline, CDR1 is SEHNR, CDR2 FQNEAQ (reference sequence).

The CDR3 coding sequence is TGTGCCAGCTCCCAGGTAGGGGAGACCCAGTACTTC. Residues: CASSQVGETQYF. The rearrangement links TRBV18 to TRBJ2-5; the D is unclear. Germline loops: CDR1 KGHSH, CDR2 LQKENI. This CDR3 comprises 12 residues. Between the trimmed V and J ends, which lost 6 bases and 5 bases, there was a span of 10 bases.

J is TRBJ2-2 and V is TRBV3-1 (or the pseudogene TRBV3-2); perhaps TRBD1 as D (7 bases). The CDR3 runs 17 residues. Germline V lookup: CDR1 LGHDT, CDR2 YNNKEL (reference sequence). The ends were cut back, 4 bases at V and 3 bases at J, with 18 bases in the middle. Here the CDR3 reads CASSLLGGTAYTGELFF. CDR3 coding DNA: TGTGCCAGCAGCCTCCTAGGGGGGACAGCTTACACCGGGGAGCTGTTTTTT.

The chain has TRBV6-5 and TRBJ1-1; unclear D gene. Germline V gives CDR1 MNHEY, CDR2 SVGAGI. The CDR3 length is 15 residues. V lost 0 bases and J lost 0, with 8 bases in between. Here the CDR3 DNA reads TGTGCCAGCAGTTACTCGCTGGGCTTGAACACTGAAGCTTTCTTT. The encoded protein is CASSYSLGLNTEAFF.

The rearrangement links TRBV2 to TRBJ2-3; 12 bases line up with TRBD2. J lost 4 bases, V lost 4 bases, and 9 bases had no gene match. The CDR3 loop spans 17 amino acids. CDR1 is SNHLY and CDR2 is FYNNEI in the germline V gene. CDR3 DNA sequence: TGTGCCAGCAGTGGTCCCAGACTAGCGGGGGTGGCAGATACGCAGTATTTT. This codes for CASSGPRLAGVADTQYF.

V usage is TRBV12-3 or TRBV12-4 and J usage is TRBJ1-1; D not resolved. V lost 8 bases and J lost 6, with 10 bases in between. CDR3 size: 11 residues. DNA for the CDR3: TGTGCCAGCTCCTATGGGTCTGAAGCTTTCTTT. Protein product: CASSYGSEAFF.

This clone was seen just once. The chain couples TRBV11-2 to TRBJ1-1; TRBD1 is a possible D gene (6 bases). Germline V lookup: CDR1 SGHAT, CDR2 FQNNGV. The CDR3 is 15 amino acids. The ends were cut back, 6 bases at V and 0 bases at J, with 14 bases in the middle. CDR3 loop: CASRLYRELNTEAFF. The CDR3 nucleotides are TGTGCCAGCAGACTATACAGGGAGTTGAACACTGAAGCTTTCTTT.

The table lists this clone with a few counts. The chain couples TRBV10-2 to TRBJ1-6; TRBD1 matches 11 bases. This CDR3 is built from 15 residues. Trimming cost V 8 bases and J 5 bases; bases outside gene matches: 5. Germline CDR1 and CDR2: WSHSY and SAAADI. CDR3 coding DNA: TGCGCCAGCCGCGGACAGGGGGCAAATAATTCACCCCTCCACTTT. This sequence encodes CASRGQGANNSPLHF.

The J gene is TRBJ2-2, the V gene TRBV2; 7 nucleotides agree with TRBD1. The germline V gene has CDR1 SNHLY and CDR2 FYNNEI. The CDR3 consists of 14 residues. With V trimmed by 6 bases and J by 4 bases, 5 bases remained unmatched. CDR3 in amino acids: CASRKQGSTGELFF. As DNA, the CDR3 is TGTGCCAGCAGAAAACAGGGGTCCACCGGGGAGCTGTTTTTT.

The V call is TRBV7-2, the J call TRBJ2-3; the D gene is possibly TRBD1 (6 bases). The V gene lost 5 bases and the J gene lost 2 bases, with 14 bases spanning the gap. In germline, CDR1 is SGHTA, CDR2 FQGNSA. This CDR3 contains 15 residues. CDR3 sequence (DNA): TGTGCCAGCAGCCTACCAACAGGGTTCACAGATACGCAGTATTTT. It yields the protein CASSLPTGFTDTQYF.

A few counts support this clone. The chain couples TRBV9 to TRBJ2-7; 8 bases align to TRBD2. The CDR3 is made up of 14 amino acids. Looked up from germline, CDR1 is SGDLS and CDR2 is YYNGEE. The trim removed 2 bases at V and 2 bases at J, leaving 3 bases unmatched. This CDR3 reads CASSVTSEAYEQYF. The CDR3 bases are TGTGCCAGCAGCGTGACTAGCGAAGCCTACGAGCAGTACTTC.

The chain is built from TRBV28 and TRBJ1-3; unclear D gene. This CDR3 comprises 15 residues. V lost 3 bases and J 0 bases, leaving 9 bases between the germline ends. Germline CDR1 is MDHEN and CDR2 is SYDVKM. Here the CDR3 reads CASSLIGVSGNTIYF. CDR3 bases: TGTGCCAGCAGTTTGATTGGAGTCTCTGGAAACACCATATATTTT.

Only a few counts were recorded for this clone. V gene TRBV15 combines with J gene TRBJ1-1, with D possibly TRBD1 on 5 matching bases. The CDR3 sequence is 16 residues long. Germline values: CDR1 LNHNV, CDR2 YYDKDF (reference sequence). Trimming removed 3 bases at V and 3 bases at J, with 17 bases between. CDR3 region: CATSRFRGGEDTEAFF. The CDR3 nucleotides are TGTGCCACCAGCAGGTTTAGGGGCGGCGAGGACACTGAAGCTTTCTTT.

CDR3 loop: CSVGGLSQETQYF. The CDR3 coding sequence is TGCAGCGTTGGCGGGTTATCCCAAGAGACCCAGTACTTC. The chain carries TRBV29-1 and TRBJ2-5, with TRBD2 as a possible D gene (5 bases). The CDR3 covers 13 residues. Germline assignment: CDR1 SQVTM and CDR2 ANQGSEA. Trimming cost V 4 bases and J 1 base, with 10 bases left between them.

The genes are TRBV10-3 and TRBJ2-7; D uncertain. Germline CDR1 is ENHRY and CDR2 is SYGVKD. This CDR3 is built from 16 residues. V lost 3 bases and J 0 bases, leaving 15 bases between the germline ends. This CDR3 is CAISDPTEYASYEQYF. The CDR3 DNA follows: TGTGCCATCAGTGATCCTACGGAATATGCCTCCTACGAGCAGTACTTC.

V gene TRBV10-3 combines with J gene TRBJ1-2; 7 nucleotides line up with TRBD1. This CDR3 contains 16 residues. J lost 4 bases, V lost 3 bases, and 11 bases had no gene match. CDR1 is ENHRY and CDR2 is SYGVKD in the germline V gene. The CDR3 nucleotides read TGTGCCATCAGTGACCCCGACAGGGAGAGCCTCTATGGCTACACCTTC. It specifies CAISDPDRESLYGYTF.

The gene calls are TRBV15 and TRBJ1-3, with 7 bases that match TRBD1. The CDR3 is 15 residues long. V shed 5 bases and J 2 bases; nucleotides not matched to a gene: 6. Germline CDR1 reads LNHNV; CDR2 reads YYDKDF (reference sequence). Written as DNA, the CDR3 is TGTGCCACCAGCGCCGACAGGGTCCCTGGAAACACCATATATTTT. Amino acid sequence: CATSADRVPGNTIYF. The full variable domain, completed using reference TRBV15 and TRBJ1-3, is DAMVIQNPRYQVTQFGKPVTLSCSQTLNHNVMYWYQQKSSQAPKLLFHYYDKDFNNEADTPDNFQSRRPNTSFCFLDIRSPGLGDTAMYLCATSADRVPGNTIYFGEGSWLTVV.

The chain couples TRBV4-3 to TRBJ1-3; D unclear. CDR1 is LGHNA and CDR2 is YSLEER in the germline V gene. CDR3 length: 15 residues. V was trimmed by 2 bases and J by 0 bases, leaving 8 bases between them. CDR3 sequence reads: CASSQWRSSGNTIYF. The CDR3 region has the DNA TGCGCCAGCAGCCAATGGAGATCCTCTGGAAACACCATATATTTT.